This T cell receptor (beta chain) derives from a study of CD8 T cells in Susac syndrome. Overall study findings and caveats: The study recognized that its TCR sequencing and HLA analysis covered a relatively small number of individuals.

Note on this clonotype: As yet, its antigen is unknown.

V was trimmed by 5 bases and J by 7 bases, leaving 12 bases between them. CDR3 length equals 13 residues. Germline values: CDR1 MGHRA, CDR2 YSYEKL. Multiple sclerosis controls were treatment-naive patients with stable or active relapsing-remitting disease. In contrast to the negatively isolated CD8+ and CD4+ T cells, TEMRA cells were FACS-enriched. Reverse transcription used roughly 0.5 to 1 ug RNA and random hexamers. The amplification used immunoSEQ multiplex PCR on TCR beta CDR3; it spanned 54 Vbeta and 13 Jbeta. TCRdb reprocessed the immunoSEQ multiplex PCR reads via MiXCR and lists one record per CDR3 protein. This table holds under 200,000 distinct CDR3 sequences, around 95% found once.

The J gene is TRBJ2-1, the V gene TRBV4-1, with D uncertain. This receptor was taken from a human donor with multiple sclerosis. The material sequenced was CD8+ T cells from PBMCs. This chain's CDR3 is CASSTIRENEQFF. In nucleotides, the CDR3 is TGCGCCAGCAGCACGATCAGAGAAAATGAGCAGTTCTTC.